This T cell receptor (beta chain) is drawn from a study of T-cell memory formation after mild COVID-19. TCRdb re-called the 5' RACE reads through MiXCR, storing one row per CDR3 protein. The sample lists 410,000 or so distinct CDR3 sequences, around 22% occurring once. The V gene's germline CDR1 is KGHDR and CDR2 SFDVKD. CDR3 length: 14 amino acids. V lost 7 bases to trimming and J lost 3 bases; unmatched junction nucleotides: 3. There are many counts of this clonotype. This TCR came from an adult woman who had mild COVID-19 (a few samples of this study predate the infection). Cell type and time point are not known. The rearrangement uses TRBV24-1 and TRBJ2-1, with 9 nucleotides matching TRBD1. Sequencing input: PBMCs or a T cell subset sorted from them (not recorded which). The CDR3 DNA reads as TGTGCCACCAGGGAGACAGGGGGCTACAATGAGCAGTTCTTC. Residues: CATRETGGYNEQFF.